This TCR beta chain was documented in a study of blood T cell repertoires in COVID-19. The protocol was immunoSEQ multiplex PCR, while the TCRdb copy is restricted to in-frame clones and leaves out a portion. Of 150,000 to 250,000 clones in the sample, about 93% are singletons; the top ten hold 0.6% to 0.9%. The sequenced sample consisted of peripheral blood. The receptor comes from a man aged 25-40 years with COVID-19, enrolled during active disease.

CDR3 nucleotide sequence: TGTGCCAGCTCACCGAGCGGGAGCTCCTACAATGAGCAGTTCTTC. Its protein product is CASSPSGSSYNEQFF. The V and J genes are TRBV18 and TRBJ2-1; 8 nucleotides line up with TRBD2. The CDR3 has 15 amino acids. Germline values: CDR1 KGHSH, CDR2 LQKENI. V was pared by 3 bases and J by 0 bases, with 1 base of the junction left unmatched.